One and the same sample provided the 24 T cell receptor beta chains below, sequenced in a study of tumor T cells in aggressive B-cell lymphoma (dated by TCRdb to about 2017). Libraries came from the immunoSEQ multiplex PCR assay. Not all clones reach the TCRdb copy of this immuneACCESS table, which keeps in-frame sequences only. Checked studies attribute under half of the gap to unresolved V genes and leave the rest unexplained. This sample holds thousands of clones; 92% were observed only once. The top ten clones comprise about 7.2% of the sample. Sequencing used tumor tissue. These receptors came from an adult with diffuse large B cell lymphoma.

This clone was seen just once. The chain carries TRBV19 and TRBJ1-2; possibly TRBD1 for D (6 bases). In germline, CDR1 is LNHDA, CDR2 SQIVND (reference sequence). With 5 bases removed from V and 4 bases from J, the gap between germline ends came to 14 bases. The CDR3 covers 14 residues. The CDR3 reads CASSPRDRSYGYTF. CDR3 nucleotides: TGTGCCAGTAGTCCTCGAGACAGGAGCTATGGCTACACCTTC. Based on the CDR3 plus reference TRBV19 and TRBJ1-2, the full variable domain is DGGITQSPKYLFRKEGQNVTLSCEQNLNHDAMYWYRQDPGQGLRLIYYSQIVNDFQKGDIAEGYSVSREKKESFPLTVTSAQKNPTAFYLCASSPRDRSYGYTFGSGTRLTVV.

The chain employs TRBV30 and TRBJ1-6; D not resolved. The CDR3 contains 16 residues. V gave up 0 bases and J gave up 5 bases, with 14 bases separating them. From germline, CDR1 is GTSNPN and CDR2 SVGIG (reference sequence). The CDR3 spells CAWSVLRRPNNSPLHF. The CDR3 DNA sequence: TGTGCCTGGAGTGTCCTGCGGCGGCCTAATAATTCACCCCTCCACTTT.

V usage is TRBV29-1 and J usage is TRBJ1-1; weak D call: TRBD1 (6 bases). CDR3 length equals 14 residues. CDR1 and CDR2 (germline): SQVTM, ANQGSEA. V lost 6 bases and J lost 5, with 19 bases in between. The CDR3 loop reads CSVGSTGRRTEAFF. The CDR3 coding sequence is TGCAGCGTGGGATCCACAGGGAGACGGACTGAAGCTTTCTTT.

The J gene is TRBJ1-1, the V gene TRBV5-1; 9 nucleotides line up with TRBD1. The trim removed 5 bases at V and 7 bases at J, leaving 6 bases unmatched. In germline, CDR1 is SGHRS, CDR2 YFSETQ. The CDR3 loop spans 13 amino acids. CDR3 DNA sequence: TGCGCCAGCAGAACGACAGGGGGGAATGAAGCTTTCTTT. It is translated as CASRTTGGNEAFF.

The rearrangement uses TRBV11-2 and TRBJ2-5, with D uncertain. The CDR3 runs to 14 residues. V lost 7 bases and J 4 bases, leaving 16 bases between the germline ends. In germline, CDR1 is SGHAT, CDR2 FQNNGV. This CDR3 is CASNHLVSGETQYF. CDR3 in DNA: TGTGCCAGCAACCACTTGGTTAGTGGAGAGACCCAGTACTTC.

The chain links TRBV2 to TRBJ1-5; TRBD1 is a possible D gene (6 bases). V lost 4 bases and J lost 5, with 9 bases in between. This CDR3 is 13 amino acids long. Germline assignment: CDR1 SNHLY and CDR2 FYNNEI. CDR3: CASSVGGDQPQHF. CDR3 nucleotides: TGTGCCAGCAGTGTAGGGGGGGATCAGCCCCAGCATTTT.

This sequence joins TRBV15 and TRBJ1-5; D is uncertain. V dropped 0 bases and J dropped 2 bases, with 11 bases sitting between them. Germline CDR1 LNHNV, CDR2 YYDKDF (reference sequence). The length of the CDR3 is 16 residues. CDR3 sequence reads: CATSRDGGFGNQPQHF. The CDR3 bases are TGTGCCACCAGCAGAGATGGAGGGTTCGGCAATCAGCCCCAGCATTTT.

This clone was counted a single time. The chain couples TRBV6-4 to TRBJ1-5; weak D call: TRBD1 (5 bases). The CDR3 loop spans 13 amino acids. Germline V gene data show CDR1 as MRHNA and CDR2 as SNTAGT. With 4 bases removed from V and 6 bases from J, the gap between germline ends came to 10 bases. Here the CDR3 reads CASSVGAAQPQHF. The CDR3 coding sequence is TGTGCCAGCAGTGTAGGGGCCGCTCAGCCCCAGCATTTT.

Concerning this clone: The sample holds other DNA sequences that translate to the same CDR3. V gene TRBV19 combines with J gene TRBJ2-2; D call uncertain. Trimming shortened V by 3 bases and J by 0 bases, and 8 bases separated the two germline ends. The CDR3 has 15 residues. Germline V gene lookup returns CDR1 LNHDA and CDR2 SQIVND (reference sequence). The CDR3 protein is CASSIGGANTGELFF. The CDR3, as DNA: TGTGCCAGTAGTATCGGCGGAGCGAACACCGGGGAGCTGTTTTTT.

Turning to this clone: The junction departs from germline at one end; a sequencing error may be responsible. The chain joins TRBV19 to TRBJ2-5; 9 positions agree with TRBD1. CDR3 length: 15 residues. In germline, CDR1 is LNHDA, CDR2 SQIVND (reference sequence). Here the CDR3 reads CASSVWTGDLEIQYF. DNA of the CDR3: TGTGCCAGTAGTGTTTGGACAGGGGATCTGGAGATCCAGTACTTC.

The rearrangement joins TRBV28 to TRBJ2-3; D not resolved. Germline V gives CDR1 MDHEN, CDR2 SYDVKM. There are 14 residues in the CDR3. The ends were cut back, 2 bases at V and 1 base at J, with 7 bases in the middle. CDR3 in amino acids: CASSLPSRTDTQYF. CDR3 sequence (DNA): TGTGCCAGCAGTTTACCTTCCCGCACAGATACGCAGTATTTT.

This rearrangement joins TRBV12-5 to TRBJ1-5; tentative D call: TRBD1 (5 bases). The CDR3 consists of 14 residues. Germline V gene lookup returns CDR1 LGHNT and CDR2 FRNRAP. The V gene lost 3 bases and the J gene lost 11 bases, with 17 bases spanning the gap. This chain's CDR3 is CASGLGTALGTQHF. CDR3 sequence (DNA): TGTGCTAGTGGTTTAGGGACTGCCCTGGGGACCCAGCATTTT. Combining the CDR3 with reference TRBV12-5 and TRBJ1-5 gives the whole variable domain DARVTQTPRHKVTEMGQEVTMRCQPILGHNTVFWYRQTMMQGLELLAYFRNRAPLDDSGMPKDRFSAEMPDATLATLKIQPSEPRDSAVYFCASGLGTALGTQHFGDGTRLSIL.

The chain links TRBV5-1 to TRBJ2-1; D gene unclear. Between the trimmed V and J ends, which lost 4 bases and 6 bases, there was a span of 11 bases. The CDR3 is made up of 13 amino acids. Germline CDR1 reads SGHRS; CDR2 reads YFSETQ. CDR3 loop: CASSIPVRNEQFF. In nucleotides, the CDR3 is TGCGCCAGCAGCATCCCTGTCCGCAATGAGCAGTTCTTC.

The chain joins TRBV7-2 to TRBJ2-5; tentatively, D is TRBD1 (6 bases). The germline V gene encodes CDR1 SGHTA and CDR2 FQGNSA. Trimming stripped 2 bases from V and 5 bases from J, with 18 bases between. The CDR3 runs 16 residues. DNA for the CDR3: TGTGCCAGCAGCTTACAGCCAGGGGTGAGGTCGGAGACCCAGTACTTC. Protein: CASSLQPGVRSETQYF. The whole variable domain, remainder taken from reference TRBV7-2 and TRBJ2-5, is GAGVSQSPSNKVTEKGKDVELRCDPISGHTALYWYRQSLGQGLEFLIYFQGNSAPDKSGLPSDRFSAERTGGSVSTLTIQRTQQEDSAVYLCASSLQPGVRSETQYFGPGTRLLVL.

The V gene is TRBV5-1, the J gene TRBJ1-1, with 9 nucleotides matching TRBD1. Germline CDR1 is SGHRS and CDR2 is YFSETQ. The junction had 2 bases not matched to a gene; V was cut back by 4 bases and J by 1 base. This CDR3 spans 14 amino acids. This CDR3 reads CASSRGQGNTEAFF. DNA for the CDR3: TGCGCCAGCAGCCGGGGACAGGGGAACACTGAAGCTTTCTTT.

This chain uses TRBV7-9 with TRBJ2-7; TRBD2 aligns across 9 bases. The CDR3 length is 15 residues. The germline gives CDR1 SEHNR, CDR2 FQNEAQ (reference sequence). With V trimmed by 2 bases and J by 2 bases, 4 bases remained unmatched. DNA of the CDR3: TGTGCCAGCAGCTTACGTCTAGCGGGAACCTACGAGCAGTACTTC. Encoded protein: CASSLRLAGTYEQYF.

V gene TRBV5-1 combines with J gene TRBJ2-5; tentatively, D is TRBD1 (6 bases). Trimming left V 4 bases short and J 6 bases short, with 16 bases between. Germline V lookup: CDR1 SGHRS, CDR2 YFSETQ. The CDR3 runs to 14 residues. The CDR3 DNA reads TGCGCCAGCAGCACCGTAGGGGGAAGGAAGACCCAGTACTTC. It specifies CASSTVGGRKTQYF.

This clone was detected only once. CDR3 bases: TGCGCCAGCAACCGGGACTCTGCAGATACGCAGTATTTT. This sequence encodes CASNRDSADTQYF. The V gene is TRBV10-1, the J gene TRBJ2-3; maybe TRBD2 (6 bases). Trimming took off 7 bases at V and 4 bases at J, with 12 bases between the two ends. The CDR3 has 13 residues. Germline V gene sequence: CDR1 WNHNN, CDR2 SYGVQD (reference sequence).

The V and J genes are TRBV6-1 and TRBJ1-2; D gene ambiguous. CDR3 size: 13 residues. Trimming removed 7 bases from V and 2 bases from J, with 11 bases in between. The V gene's germline CDR1 is MNHNS and CDR2 SASEGT. The CDR3 spells CASTMTGNYGYTF. CDR3 DNA sequence: TGTGCCAGCACTATGACGGGAAACTATGGCTACACCTTC.

The V gene is TRBV28, the J gene TRBJ1-5; no reliable D call. Germline lookup yields CDR1 MDHEN and CDR2 SYDVKM. V lost 1 base to trimming and J lost 11 bases, with 9 bases between them. This CDR3 is 12 amino acids long. For the CDR3, the DNA is TGTGCCAGCAGTTTATACGGTCGGGCCCAGCATTTT. It yields the protein CASSLYGRAQHF.

The V and J genes are TRBV11-2 and TRBJ2-5; 12 bases align to TRBD2. Germline CDR1 reads SGHAT; CDR2 reads FQNNGV. V trimming: 2 bases; J trimming: 5 bases; junction bases outside the gene matches: 9. This CDR3 is 17 amino acids long. The CDR3 DNA sequence: TGTGCCAGCAGCTTATCCCGGACTAGCGGGGTCGGCGAGACCCAGTACTTC. This sequence encodes CASSLSRTSGVGETQYF.

V is TRBV4-2 and J is TRBJ2-1; 11 bases line up with TRBD2. The germline CDR1 and CDR2 sequences are LGHNA and YNFKEQ. This CDR3 is 16 amino acids long. The junction had 3 bases not matched to a gene; V was cut back by 3 bases and J by 2 bases. The CDR3 here is CASSHIAGGAYNEQFF. The CDR3 coding sequence is TGTGCCAGCAGCCATATAGCGGGGGGGGCCTACAATGAGCAGTTCTTC.

The chain uses TRBV27 and TRBJ2-1, with D possibly TRBD1 on 6 matching bases. The CDR3 is made up of 16 amino acids. Trimming left V 6 bases short and J 0 bases short, with 15 bases between. Germline CDR1 reads MNHEY; CDR2 reads SMNVEV (reference sequence). As DNA, the CDR3 is TGTGCCAGCAGAGGGGGACGGCCGAGCTCCTACAATGAGCAGTTCTTC. Its translation: CASRGGRPSSYNEQFF.

The J gene is TRBJ2-7, the V gene TRBV11-2; possible D gene TRBD2, 5 bases. The V gene's germline CDR1 is SGHAT and CDR2 FQNNGV. This CDR3 contains 15 residues. Trimming stripped 5 bases from V and 3 bases from J, with 17 bases between. The DNA of the CDR3 is TGTGCCAGCAGCCCAGAGGGCCTGGGCATCTACGAGCAGTACTTC. It encodes CASSPEGLGIYEQYF.